The clone carrying this T cell receptor beta chain was picked up a small number of times. The data originate from a study of T-cell reconstitution after alpha-beta-depleted transplantation in children. Preparation of the TCRbeta library involved a method that used unique molecular identifiers. TCRdb analysed the PCR reads with MiXCR anew, one entry per CDR3 protein. The table has hundreds of thousands of distinct CDR3 sequences, around 20% seen once. Per the germline V gene, CDR1 is MNHEY and CDR2 is SVGAGI. The CDR3 sequence is 13 residues long. Trimming took 2 bases from V and 10 from J, leaving 14 bases between them.

The chain recombines TRBV6-5 with TRBJ1-2; a possible D gene is TRBD1 (6 bases). Here the sequenced sample was PBMCs from the stem cell graft donor, taken from the stem cell graft. The receptor comes from a human donor who donated a stem cell graft to a child with acute lymphoblastic leukemia. The CDR3 spells CASSYVGGPSYTF. Written as DNA, the CDR3 is TGTGCCAGCAGTTACGTGGGGGGGCCTTCCTACACCTTC.